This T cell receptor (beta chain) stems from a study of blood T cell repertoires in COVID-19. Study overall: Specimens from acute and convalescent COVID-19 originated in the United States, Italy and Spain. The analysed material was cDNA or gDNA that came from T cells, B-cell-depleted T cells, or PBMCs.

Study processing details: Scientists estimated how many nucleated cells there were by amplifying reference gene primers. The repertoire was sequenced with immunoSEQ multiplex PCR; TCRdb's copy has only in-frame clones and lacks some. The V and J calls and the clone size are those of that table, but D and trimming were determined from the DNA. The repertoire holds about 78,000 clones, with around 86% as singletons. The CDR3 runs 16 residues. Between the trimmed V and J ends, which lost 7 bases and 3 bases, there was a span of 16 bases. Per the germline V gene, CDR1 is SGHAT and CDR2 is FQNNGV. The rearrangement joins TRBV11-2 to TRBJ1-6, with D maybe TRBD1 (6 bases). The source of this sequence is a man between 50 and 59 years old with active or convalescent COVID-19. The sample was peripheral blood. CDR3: CASIPLSQGYNSPLHF. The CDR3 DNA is TGTGCCAGCATACCCCTCTCACAGGGCTATAATTCACCCCTCCACTTT.